This T cell receptor beta chain was profiled in a study of control samples from healthy donors and cancer patients (dated by TCRdb to between 2020 and 2021). Notes on this clone: Its antigen remains unidentified. No base quality values were provided; no much bigger clone lies one nucleotide off.

Preparation of the library involved the immunoSEQ multiplex PCR assay. What TCRdb holds here is the immuneACCESS table cut down to in-frame rearrangements. Part of the clones is not present; checked against another copy, under half of the missing clones reflect an unresolved V gene, and the others are unexplained. The sample has approximately 190,000 clones on record, about 90% of them singletons. Together, the top ten hold 1.5% to 2% of the sample. Sequenced: blood. The TCR comes from a man aged 25 to 40 in good health.

The CDR3 region: CASSFEDGNNEQFF. Read as DNA, the sequence is TGTGCCAGCAGCTTTGAGGACGGGAACAATGAGCAGTTCTTC. The sequence joins TRBV7-3 to TRBJ2-1; D gene: possibly TRBD2, on 5 matching bases. The junction shows trimming of 3 bases on V and 5 bases on J, plus 11 bases between the germline ends. The germline V gene supplies CDR1 SGHTA and CDR2 FQGTGA. Counted from cysteine to phenylalanine, this CDR3 has 14 amino acids. The read is trimmed to its CDR3 DNA, 42 bases read in frame from base 1.